Shown below are 17 T cell receptor beta chains from a single sample sequenced in a study of cytomegalovirus exposure and HLA in healthy donors. PCR used 60 Vbeta primers and 13 Jbeta primers. The data were produced by immunoSEQ multiplex PCR, yet TCRdb's version contains in-frame clones alone and is incomplete. The table lists 270,000 or so clones, about nine tenths of them singletons. The specimen was PBMCs. All receptors derive from a man aged 35 to 55 in good health and CMV-seropositive.

The gene calls are TRBV7-9 and TRBJ2-1; 13 bases fit TRBD2. With V trimmed by 10 bases and J by 4 bases, 13 bases remained unmatched. The CDR3 extends over 17 amino acids. Germline lookup yields CDR1 SEHNR and CDR2 FQNEAQ (reference sequence). This CDR3 is CATSGLAGRDPYNEQFF. In DNA form, the CDR3 reads TGTGCCACCTCGGGACTAGCGGGGAGAGATCCGTACAATGAGCAGTTCTTC.

The chain is built from TRBV6-5 and TRBJ1-4; TRBD1 might be the D (5 bases). The CDR3 has 15 amino acids. Germline V gene data show CDR1 as MNHEY and CDR2 as SVGAGI. Trimming left V 0 bases short and J 4 bases short, with 9 bases between. CDR3 nucleotide sequence: TGTGCCAGCAGTTACTCGGGGCAGAGTAATGAAAAACTGTTTTTT. Its translation is CASSYSGQSNEKLFF.

The chain has TRBV15 and TRBJ2-7; D might be TRBD1 (6 bases). The CDR3 totals 13 residues. Germline-derived CDR1 and CDR2 are LNHNV and YYDKDF (reference sequence). Trimming removed 5 bases at V and 1 base at J, with 9 bases between. CDR3 coding DNA: TGTGCCACCAGCTCTGGACAGTCCTACGAGCAGTACTTC. Residues: CATSSGQSYEQYF.

The chain has TRBV5-8 and TRBJ2-1; possible D gene TRBD2, 6 bases. CDR1 SGHTS and CDR2 YDEGEE come from the germline V gene. V dropped 0 bases and J dropped 2 bases, with 15 bases sitting between them. The CDR3 is made up of 17 amino acids. The CDR3 DNA sequence: TGTGCCAGCAGCTTGGACCGGGACTCCATCACCTACAATGAGCAGTTCTTC. Amino acid sequence: CASSLDRDSITYNEQFF.

The sample holds one count of this clone. V gene TRBV11-2 combines with J gene TRBJ2-7, with a tentative D call TRBD1 (6 bases). Per the germline V gene, CDR1 is SGHAT and CDR2 is FQNNGV. The ends were cut back, 4 bases at V and 7 bases at J, with 20 bases in the middle. The length of the CDR3 is 15 residues. CDR3 residues: CASSSRDKDPLEQYF. The CDR3 nucleotides are TGTGCCAGCAGCTCCCGGGACAAAGACCCTTTGGAGCAGTACTTC.

The gene calls are TRBV5-1 and TRBJ2-3, with 10 bases identical to TRBD2. The CDR3 runs 18 residues. Germline CDR1 SGHRS, CDR2 YFSETQ. The V and J ends lost 1 base and 6 bases, in that order; junction bases with no gene match: 14. In DNA, the CDR3 is TGCGCCAGCAGCTTGCCATCCGTTCTAGCGGGAGTAGTTGATACGCAGTATTTT. This translates into CASSLPSVLAGVVDTQYF.

This sequence joins TRBV5-1 and TRBJ2-1; 9 bases agree with TRBD1. Per the germline V gene, CDR1 is SGHRS and CDR2 is YFSETQ. CDR3 size: 16 residues. Trimming at V came to 2 bases and at J to 1 base, leaving 4 bases not matched to a gene. DNA for the CDR3: TGCGCCAGCAGCTTAGGGACAGGGTATTCCTACAATGAGCAGTTCTTC. Translation: CASSLGTGYSYNEQFF.

This chain uses TRBV2 with TRBJ2-1; tentatively, D is TRBD1 (5 bases). This CDR3 region has 13 residues. Germline assignment: CDR1 SNHLY and CDR2 FYNNEI. Between the trimmed V and J ends, which lost 6 bases and 6 bases, there was a span of 12 bases. CDR3 sequence reads: CASSQGPGNEQFF. CDR3 bases: TGTGCCAGCAGCCAGGGTCCGGGCAATGAGCAGTTCTTC.

J is TRBJ1-2 and V is TRBV2, with 8 bases lining up with TRBD1. With 5 bases clipped from V and 8 bases from J, the junction kept 13 bases outside the gene matches. CDR3 length equals 15 residues. CDR1 is SNHLY, CDR2 FYNNEI, per germline. CDR3 nucleotides: TGTGCCAGCAGTAAGACAGGGGAGGTGGTTGAAGGCTACACCTTC. Its protein product is CASSKTGEVVEGYTF.

In this sample, this clone turned up a few times. This sequence joins TRBV5-4 and TRBJ1-3, with 7 bases aligning to TRBD1. Germline lookup yields CDR1 SGHNT and CDR2 YYREEE (reference sequence). Trimming at V came to 2 bases and at J to 2 bases, leaving 7 bases not matched to a gene. This CDR3 is 16 amino acids long. In DNA, the CDR3 is TGTGCCAGCAGCTTAGGCTCGCAGGGGGCTGGAAACACCATATATTTT. Protein product: CASSLGSQGAGNTIYF.

This chain connects TRBV4-3 to TRBJ2-7; D unresolved. CDR1 is LGHNA and CDR2 is YSLEER in the germline V gene. Trimming removed 1 base from V and 1 base from J, with 11 bases in between. This CDR3 has 15 residues. The CDR3 DNA follows: TGCGCCAGCAGCCAAGGGAGACTCGGGTCCTACGAGCAGTACTTC. This codes for CASSQGRLGSYEQYF.

This chain joins TRBV6-5 and TRBJ2-5, with TRBD2 as a possible D gene (6 bases). The end of the DNA aligns better with TRBJ2-7, so the J call may be wrong. Germline V gives CDR1 MNHEY, CDR2 SVGAGI. This CDR3 is built from 14 residues. The CDR3 loop reads CASSYSPLANEQYF. CDR3 nucleotides: TGTGCCAGCAGTTACTCGCCACTAGCTAACGAGCAGTACTTC.

This clone was found once. The rearrangement uses TRBV11-1 and TRBJ2-6; D is unclear. Trimming left V 4 bases short and J 3 bases short, with 4 bases between. The CDR3 extends over 13 amino acids. Per germline, CDR1 SGHAT and CDR2 FQDESV (reference sequence). This chain's CDR3 is CASSSRGANVLTF. The CDR3 nucleotides are TGTGCCAGCAGCTCTCGTGGGGCCAACGTCCTGACTTTC.

DNA for the CDR3: TGTGCCTCCCAGGGAATCGGCTATGGCTACACCTTC. This encodes CASQGIGYGYTF. The rearrangement links TRBV30 to TRBJ1-2, with D perhaps matching TRBD1 (5 bases). Trimming pared 7 bases from V and 4 bases from J, leaving 13 bases between. Per germline, CDR1 GTSNPN and CDR2 SVGIG (reference sequence). The CDR3 has 12 amino acids.

This rearrangement joins TRBV5-6 to TRBJ2-5, with TRBD2 identical over 16 bases. Trimming cost V 3 bases and J 13 bases; bases outside gene matches: 6. The CDR3 has 14 residues. Germline V gives CDR1 SGHDT, CDR2 YYEEEE. CDR3 amino acids: CASSSGTSGRVLYF. In DNA, the CDR3 is TGTGCCAGCAGCTCCGGGACTAGCGGGAGGGTGCTGTACTTC.

The chain carries TRBV27 and TRBJ1-5; a possible D gene is TRBD1 (6 bases). The CDR3 runs to 17 residues. The V end was cut by 2 bases, the J end by 3 bases, with 17 bases between. Per the germline V gene, CDR1 is MNHEY and CDR2 is SMNVEV (reference sequence). CDR3 bases: TGTGCCAGCAGTTTACCGGACAGAACATATGACAATCAGCCCCAGCATTTT. It yields the protein CASSLPDRTYDNQPQHF.

This clone was observed a handful of times. The chain carries TRBV6-6 and TRBJ1-5; D not certain. Deletions cut 6 bases from V and 4 bases from J, with 10 bases between. This CDR3 is 13 amino acids long. Per germline, CDR1 MNHNY and CDR2 SVGAGI (reference sequence). The CDR3 bases are TGTGCCAGCAGGTTTGGAGTTAATCAGCCCCAGCATTTT. Residues: CASRFGVNQPQHF.